This T cell receptor beta chain appears in the sequencing data of a study of Graves' ophthalmopathy and Graves' hyperthyroidism (dated by TCRdb to between 2018 and 2020). Some background on the complete study: Stable hyperthyroidism was defined as no progression to ophthalmopathy within 18 months of follow-up. The study used TCR beta repertoire signatures to distinguish Graves' ophthalmopathy from Graves' hyperthyroidism and to predict progression to ophthalmopathy. In total, some 130 blood samples were TCR-sequenced: approximately 40 ophthalmopathy, around 75 hyperthyroidism and roughly 17 hyperthyroidism-to-ophthalmopathy patients. A discovery set of 90 to 100 patients (43 ophthalmopathy, under 65 stable hyperthyroidism) was enrolled to explore V-J signatures distinguishing ophthalmopathy from hyperthyroidism. The independent validation cohort included about 20 hyperthyroidism patients plus 17 patients who later progressed from hyperthyroidism to ophthalmopathy. In roughly six hyperthyroidism patients, the T-cell repertoires found in thyroid tissue were compared with those found in blood. After sampling, hyperthyroidism patients received methimazole starting at 30 mg daily, and ophthalmopathy patients received high-dose intravenous methylprednisolone. The full study reports these points: In validation, the model predicted ophthalmopathy progression with about 70% sensitivity and about 73% specificity; 12 predicted patients were CT-confirmed with GO in a median of 6.5 months. In cross-validation, the 13-signature model distinguished ophthalmopathy from stable hyperthyroidism with 85% to 90% sensitivity and approximately 81% specificity, and in the test set the corresponding values were approximately 80% and 75%. Among expanded thyroid clonotypes with frequency above 0.001, most also showed up in blood, which suggests that blood repertoires may reflect the thyroid immune response. Sample size was not statistically predetermined, and group allocation was not concealed from the investigators.

As regards this clonotype: Its antigen is currently not known. Base quality data are lacking; no much larger clone is found one base away.

Trimming costs V 3 bases and J 2 bases, and their ends lie 18 bases apart. CDR1 is given as SGDLS and CDR2 as YYNGEE, both from the germline V gene. From its cysteine to its phenylalanine, the CDR3 spans 16 amino acids. The kept DNA is CDR3 alone, 48 bases in frame from the first base. Hyperthyroidism patients were newly diagnosed, were aged 18 to 65 years, and had a disease duration under 2 months. Patients were excluded if they had other autoimmune diseases, uncontrolled infections, pregnancy or lactation. Diagnosis relied on clinical symptoms, serum thyroxine, TRAb, thyroid ultrasound and orbital computed tomography. Total RNA was extracted with Trizol reagent and quality-checked on an Agilent 2100 Bioanalyzer. TCR beta CDR3 regions were amplified from RNA transcripts for repertoire sequencing. A first-round RT-PCR used HTBI primers with the Qiagen OneStep RT-PCR kit, followed by a second-round multiplex PCR, size selection and purification. Libraries were sequenced on an Illumina HiSeq2000 using paired-end 100 bp reads. Per the authors' processing: SOAPnuke was used to process the reads, throwing out any read that had adapters, had uncalled bases, had a mean Phred below 15, or lacked an exact constant-primer or identifier match. COPE v1.2.5 was used to merge high-quality paired reads. Each unique nucleotide sequence was treated as a clonotype, and MiTCR v1.1 was used to align the clonotypes to the IMGT TRB V, D and J references. The analysis was limited to V-J combinations with a frequency above 0.0001, which together covered 99.2% of repertoires. For each V-J combination, a TCR clonal expansion and chaos score was defined as the ratio of F50 clonal expansion to chaos observed in the TCRdist matrix. Welch's t-statistics and random forest were used to reduce the features to some 13 V-J combinations, which were then used as input to a naive Bayes classifier. The Morisita-Horn index was used to measure how similar the thyroid and blood repertoires were. TCRdb reworked the public reads: Q25 trimming with fastp, MiXCR clone assembly, productive beta chains retained. Rows are combined by CDR3 protein, so each entry shows the most common genes and DNA. TCRdb's processing, not the study's, gives the V and J calls here. Here the sample has over a million distinct CDR3 sequences; 35% to 40% occur a single time. The leading ten clones occupy around 10% of the sample.

The receptor was derived from an adult man with Graves' hyperthyroidism. The material sequenced was peripheral blood or thyroid tissue (not recorded which). The chain is assembled from TRBV9 and TRBJ2-7; the D call is possibly TRBD1 or TRBD2, each sharing 5 bases. For the CDR3, the sequence is CASSAGDVGTPYEQYF. At the DNA level, the sequence is TGTGCCAGCAGCGCCGGGGACGTAGGAACCCCCTACGAGCAGTACTTC.